This T cell receptor beta chain was recorded in a study of OX40 agonist ivuxolimab in advanced cancers. Study-level background: Ivuxolimab was an agonistic, fully human IgG2 monoclonal antibody directed against OX40 (CD134), a costimulatory receptor. The paper reports the monotherapy dose-escalation portion (N = 52 patients) of the phase I ivuxolimab trial. Intravenous ivuxolimab was administered to patients every 2 weeks at six dose levels: 0.01, 0.1, 0.3, 1.5, 3 and 10 mg/kg. Patients were allowed to have had prior anti-PD-1, anti-PD-L1 or anti-CTLA-4 therapy, and around 43% of the dose-escalation patients had been treated with checkpoint inhibitors. In the dose-escalation cohort, 82.7% of patients were male, and the mean age was approximately 55 years, with a range of about 23 to 80. Among the roughly 50 dose-escalation patients, around 19 had hepatocellular carcinoma, some 15 melanoma, 9 renal cell carcinoma and 9 head and neck cancer. Peripheral TCRbeta sequencing was intended to test whether TCR sequence diversity was altered and clonal T-cell expansion was caused by ivuxolimab. Partial responses occurred in three dose-escalation patients, of whom one had hepatocellular carcinoma and two had cutaneous melanoma.

Including cysteine and phenylalanine, the CDR3 has 17 amino acids. The only DNA kept is the CDR3, 51 bases in frame from the first base. The junction shows trimming of 4 bases on V and 4 bases on J, and the gene matches do not reach 11 bases of it. CDR1 and CDR2 (SGDLS, YYNGEE) derive from the germline V gene. The trial excluded patients who had a history of autoimmune disease or were on systemic immunosuppression. Peripheral blood for TCR sequencing was drawn from every dose cohort at baseline, at cycle 4 day 1 and at cycle 7 day 1. Samples were obtained from an open-label, multicenter, first-in-human phase I dose-escalation trial of ivuxolimab. Adults with locally advanced or metastatic melanoma, renal cell carcinoma, hepatocellular carcinoma or head and neck squamous cell carcinoma were enrolled in the trial. Before TCR sequencing, CD4+ T cells and CD8+ T cells from peripheral blood were sorted into separate populations.

Of note for this clone: Its binding antigen is unknown. The sample holds no much larger clone one base away, and base qualities are not on file.

Paper-wide results and their limitations: After ivuxolimab, more expanded clones were found on average in CD8+ T cells than in CD4+ T cells. Low levels of normalized T-cell clonal expansion were also seen in some patients who did not respond. At doses of 0.1 to 3.0 mg/kg, clonal expansion of both CD4+ and CD8+ blood T cells was observed from baseline to week 6. Which antigens the clonally expanded peripheral T cells were specific for was not determined. In the 0.1-3.0 mg/kg groups, partial responders were among the patients with the lowest normalized peripheral clonal expansion, particularly in CD8+ T cells.

Genomic DNA was extracted from sorted cells for sequencing of the TCRbeta CDR3 region. TCRbeta CDR3 regions were sequenced using the immunoSEQ Assay. Held by TCRdb, this immuneACCESS table contains in-frame sequences only and omits some clones. Under half of the omission traces to an unresolved V gene where checked; the cause of the rest is unknown. The sample profile shows approximately 78,000 clones; roughly 83% of them were found once. 6.5% to 7.5% of the sample lies in the top ten. The chain uses TRBV9 and TRBJ1-6; a stretch of 7 junction bases matches TRBD1. Sequenced material: CD4+ or CD8+ T cells sorted from blood, taken in a trial of the OX40 agonist ivuxolimab. The receptor was isolated from an adult with an advanced solid tumor such as melanoma, head and neck, liver or kidney cancer. The sequenced DNA: TGTGCCAGCAGCCCGCGGACAGGTCCAGAATATAATTCACCCCTCCACTTT. This sequence encodes CASSPRTGPEYNSPLHF.